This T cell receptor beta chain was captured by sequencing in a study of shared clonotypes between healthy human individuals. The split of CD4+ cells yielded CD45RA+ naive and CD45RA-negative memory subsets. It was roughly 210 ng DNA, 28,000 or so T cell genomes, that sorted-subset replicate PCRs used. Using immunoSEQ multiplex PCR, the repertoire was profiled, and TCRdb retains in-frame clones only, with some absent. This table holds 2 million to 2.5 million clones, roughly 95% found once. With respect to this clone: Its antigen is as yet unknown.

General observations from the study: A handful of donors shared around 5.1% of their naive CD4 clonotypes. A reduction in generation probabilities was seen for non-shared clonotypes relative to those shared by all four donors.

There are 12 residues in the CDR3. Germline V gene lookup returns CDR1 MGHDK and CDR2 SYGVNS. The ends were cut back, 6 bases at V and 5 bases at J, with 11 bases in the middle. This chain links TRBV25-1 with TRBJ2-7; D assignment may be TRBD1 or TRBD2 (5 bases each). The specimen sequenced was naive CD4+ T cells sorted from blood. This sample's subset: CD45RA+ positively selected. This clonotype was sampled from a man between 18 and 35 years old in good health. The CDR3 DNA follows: TGTGCCAGCAGGGGGTCGGGACACGAGCAGTACTTC. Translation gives CASRGSGHEQYF.